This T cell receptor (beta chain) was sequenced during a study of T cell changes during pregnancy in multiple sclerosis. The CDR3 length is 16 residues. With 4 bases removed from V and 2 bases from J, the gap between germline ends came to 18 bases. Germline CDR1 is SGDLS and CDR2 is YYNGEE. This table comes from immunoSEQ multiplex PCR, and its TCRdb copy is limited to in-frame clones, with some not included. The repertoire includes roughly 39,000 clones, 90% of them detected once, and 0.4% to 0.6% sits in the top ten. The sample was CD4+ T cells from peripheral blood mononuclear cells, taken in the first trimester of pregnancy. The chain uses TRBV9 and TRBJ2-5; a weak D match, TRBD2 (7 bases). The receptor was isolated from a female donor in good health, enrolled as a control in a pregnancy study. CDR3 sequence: CASSSLAGAHQETQYF. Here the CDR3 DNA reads TGTGCCAGCAGCTCCCTCGCGGGGGCACATCAAGAGACCCAGTACTTC.